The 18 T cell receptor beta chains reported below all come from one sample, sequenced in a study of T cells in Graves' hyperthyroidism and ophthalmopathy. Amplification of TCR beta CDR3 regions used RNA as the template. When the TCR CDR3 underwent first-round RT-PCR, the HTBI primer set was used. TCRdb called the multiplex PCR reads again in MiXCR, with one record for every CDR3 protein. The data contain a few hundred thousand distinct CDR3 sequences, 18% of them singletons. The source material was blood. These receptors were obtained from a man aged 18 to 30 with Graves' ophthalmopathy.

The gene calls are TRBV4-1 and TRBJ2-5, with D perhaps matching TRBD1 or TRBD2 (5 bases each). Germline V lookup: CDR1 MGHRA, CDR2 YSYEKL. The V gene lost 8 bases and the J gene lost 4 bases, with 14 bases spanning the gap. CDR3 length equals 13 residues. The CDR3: CASARAGRETQYF. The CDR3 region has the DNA TGCGCCAGCGCCAGGGCTGGGAGAGAGACCCAGTACTTC.

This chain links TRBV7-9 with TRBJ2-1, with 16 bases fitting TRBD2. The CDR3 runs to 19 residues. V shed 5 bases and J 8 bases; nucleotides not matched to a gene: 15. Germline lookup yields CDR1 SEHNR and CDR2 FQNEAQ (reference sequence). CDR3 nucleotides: TGTGCCAGCAGCGAAACCGGGACTAGCGGGGGGGCGGGGAGTCATGAGCAGTTCTTC. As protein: CASSETGTSGGAGSHEQFF. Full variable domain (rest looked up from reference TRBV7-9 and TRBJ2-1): DTGVSQNPRHKITKRGQNVTFRCDPISEHNRLYWYRQTLGQGPEFLTYFQNEAQLEKSRLLSDRFSAERPKGSFSTLEIQRTEQGDSAMYLCASSETGTSGGAGSHEQFFGPGTRLTVL.

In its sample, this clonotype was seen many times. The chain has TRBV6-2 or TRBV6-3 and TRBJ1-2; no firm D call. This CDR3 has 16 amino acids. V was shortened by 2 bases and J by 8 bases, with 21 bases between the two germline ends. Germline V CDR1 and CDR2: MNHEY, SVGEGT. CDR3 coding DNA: TGTGCCAGCAGTTACGACCGCCTTCTATACGTCGCCGGCTACACCTTC. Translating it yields CASSYDRLLYVAGYTF.

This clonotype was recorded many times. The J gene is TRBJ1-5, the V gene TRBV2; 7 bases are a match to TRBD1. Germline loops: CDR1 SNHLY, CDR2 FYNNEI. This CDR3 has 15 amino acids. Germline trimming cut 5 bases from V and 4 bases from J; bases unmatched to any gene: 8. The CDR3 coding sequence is TGTGCCAGCAGTACCGCCGACAGGGCAAATCAGCCCCAGCATTTT. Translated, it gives CASSTADRANQPQHF.

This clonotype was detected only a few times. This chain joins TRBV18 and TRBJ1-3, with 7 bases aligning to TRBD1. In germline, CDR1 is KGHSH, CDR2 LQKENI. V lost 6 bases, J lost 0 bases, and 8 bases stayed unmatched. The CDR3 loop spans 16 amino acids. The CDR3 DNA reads TGTGCCAGCTCCCTTATGGGACAGCTCTCTGGAAACACCATATATTTT. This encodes CASSLMGQLSGNTIYF.

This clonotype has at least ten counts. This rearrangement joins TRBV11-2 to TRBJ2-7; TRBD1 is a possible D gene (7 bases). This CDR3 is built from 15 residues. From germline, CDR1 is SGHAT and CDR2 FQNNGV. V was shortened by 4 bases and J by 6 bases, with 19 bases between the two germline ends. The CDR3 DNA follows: TGTGCCAGCAGCTATTCTGCCCAGGGGGGCTCCGAGCAGTACTTC. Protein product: CASSYSAQGGSEQYF.

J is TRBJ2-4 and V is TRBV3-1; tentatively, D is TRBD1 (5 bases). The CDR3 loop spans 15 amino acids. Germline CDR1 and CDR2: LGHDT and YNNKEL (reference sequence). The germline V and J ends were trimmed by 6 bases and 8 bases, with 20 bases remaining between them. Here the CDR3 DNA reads TGTGCCAGCAGTTTAATCCCCCAGGGTACGGACATTCAGTACTTC. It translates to CASSLIPQGTDIQYF.

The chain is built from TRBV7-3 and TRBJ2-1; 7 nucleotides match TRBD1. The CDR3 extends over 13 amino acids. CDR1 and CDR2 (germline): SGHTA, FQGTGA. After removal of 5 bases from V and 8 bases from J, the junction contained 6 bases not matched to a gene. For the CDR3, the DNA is TGTGCCAGCAGCCGGGGAACAGGGGATGAGCAGTTCTTC. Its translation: CASSRGTGDEQFF.

The CDR3 sequence is CASSPRDRGDIQYF. The CDR3 bases are TGTGCCAGCAGCCCACGGGACAGGGGCGACATTCAGTACTTC. The chain combines TRBV11-2 with TRBJ2-4; 10 bases line up with TRBD1. Germline V lookup: CDR1 SGHAT, CDR2 FQNNGV. This CDR3 spans 14 amino acids. After removal of 5 bases from V and 8 bases from J, the junction contained 6 bases not matched to a gene.

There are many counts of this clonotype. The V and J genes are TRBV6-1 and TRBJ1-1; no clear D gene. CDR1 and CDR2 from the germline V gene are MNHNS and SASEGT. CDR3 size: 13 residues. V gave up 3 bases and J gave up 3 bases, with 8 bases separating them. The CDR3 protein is CASSDPAHTEAFF. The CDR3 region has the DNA TGTGCCAGCAGTGATCCGGCTCACACTGAAGCTTTCTTT.

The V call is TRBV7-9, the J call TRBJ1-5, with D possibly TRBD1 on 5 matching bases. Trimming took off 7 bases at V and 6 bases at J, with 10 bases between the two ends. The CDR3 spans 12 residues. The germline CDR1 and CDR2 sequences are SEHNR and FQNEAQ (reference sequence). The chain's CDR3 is CASTLGGQPQHF. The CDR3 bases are TGTGCCAGCACCTTGGGGGGTCAGCCCCAGCATTTT.

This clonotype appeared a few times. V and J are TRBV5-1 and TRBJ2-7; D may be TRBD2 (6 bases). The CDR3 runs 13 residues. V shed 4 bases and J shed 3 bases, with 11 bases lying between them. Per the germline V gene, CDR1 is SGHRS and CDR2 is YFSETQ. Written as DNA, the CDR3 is TGCGCCAGCAGCCCGGGGGTCCACTACGAGCAGTACTTC. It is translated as CASSPGVHYEQYF. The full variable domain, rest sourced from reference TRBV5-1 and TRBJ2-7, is KAGVTQTPRYLIKTRGQQVTLSCSPISGHRSVSWYQQTPGQGLQFLFEYFSETQRNKGNFPGRFSGRQFSNSRSEMNVSTLELGDSALYLCASSPGVHYEQYFGPGTRLTVT.

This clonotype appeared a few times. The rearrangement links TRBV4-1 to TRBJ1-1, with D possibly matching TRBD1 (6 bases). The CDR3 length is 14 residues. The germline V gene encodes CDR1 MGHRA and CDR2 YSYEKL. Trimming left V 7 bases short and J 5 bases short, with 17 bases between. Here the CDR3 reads CASIQGPAGTEAFF. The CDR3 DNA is TGCGCCAGCATACAGGGACCAGCGGGTACTGAAGCTTTCTTT.

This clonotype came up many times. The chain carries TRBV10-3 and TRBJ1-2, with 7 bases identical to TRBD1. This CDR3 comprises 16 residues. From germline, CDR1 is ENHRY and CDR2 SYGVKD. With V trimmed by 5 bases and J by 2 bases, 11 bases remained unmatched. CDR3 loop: CAISQGTERLNYGYTF. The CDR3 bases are TGTGCCATCAGTCAGGGGACAGAGAGACTCAACTATGGCTACACCTTC.

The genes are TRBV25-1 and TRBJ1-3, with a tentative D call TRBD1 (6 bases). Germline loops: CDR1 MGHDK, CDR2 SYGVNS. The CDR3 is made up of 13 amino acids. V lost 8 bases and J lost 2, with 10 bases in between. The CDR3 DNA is TGTGCCAGCTGGGGGCTGCCTGGAAACACCATATATTTT. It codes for CASWGLPGNTIYF.

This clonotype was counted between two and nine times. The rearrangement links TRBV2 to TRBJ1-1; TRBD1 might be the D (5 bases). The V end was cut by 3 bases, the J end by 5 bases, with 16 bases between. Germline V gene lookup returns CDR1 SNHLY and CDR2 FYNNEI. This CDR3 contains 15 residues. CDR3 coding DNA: TGTGCCAGCAGTGAGTCTCCCAGGGTGGGTACTGAAGCTTTCTTT. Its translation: CASSESPRVGTEAFF.

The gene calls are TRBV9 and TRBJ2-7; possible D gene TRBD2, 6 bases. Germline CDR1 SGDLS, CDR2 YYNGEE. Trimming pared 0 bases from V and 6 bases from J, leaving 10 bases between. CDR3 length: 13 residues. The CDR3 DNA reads TGTGCCAGCAGCGTAGTTAGCGGAGGCGAGCAGTACTTC. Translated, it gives CASSVVSGGEQYF.

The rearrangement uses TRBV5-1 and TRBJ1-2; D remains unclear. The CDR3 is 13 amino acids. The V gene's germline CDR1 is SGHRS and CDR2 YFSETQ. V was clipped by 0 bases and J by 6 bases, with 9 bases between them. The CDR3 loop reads CASSLGGMDGYTF. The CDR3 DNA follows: TGCGCCAGCAGCTTGGGAGGGATGGATGGCTACACCTTC.